The rows below give T cell receptor beta chains drawn from one sample of a study of blood T cell repertoires in COVID-19. The data were produced by immunoSEQ multiplex PCR, yet TCRdb's version contains in-frame clones alone and is incomplete. In the table there are 200,000 or so clones, 85% of which are singletons. Sample: peripheral blood. Source of these receptors: a person aged 70 to 85 with COVID-19, enrolled during active disease. Each CDR3 is given with its conserved first and last residue. D genes are given only for firm matches. Clone size, where shown, is once, few, many, or a class for clones that have expanded.

CDR3nt: TGTGCCAGCAGTTACTCCCGAGGGGGTTACGAGCAGTACTTC; CDR3aa: CASSYSRGGYEQYF; d_gene: -; v_gene: TRBV6-5; abundance: -; j_gene: TRBJ2-7
CDR3nt: TGTGCCAGCAGTATACAGGGGCGTTTTAGCTCCTACGAGCAGTACTTC; CDR3aa: CASSIQGRFSSYEQYF; d_gene: TRBD1; v_gene: TRBV28; abundance: -; j_gene: TRBJ2-7
CDR3nt: TGTGCCAGCAGCCCCCGGGGGGCGAGACAAGAGACCCAGTACTTC; CDR3aa: CASSPRGARQETQYF; d_gene: -; v_gene: TRBV9; abundance: -; j_gene: TRBJ2-5
CDR3nt: TGTGCCAGCTTGGGGGCTAGCGGGGGAAAGCAGTATTTT; CDR3aa: CASLGASGGKQYF; d_gene: TRBD2; v_gene: TRBV27; abundance: -; j_gene: TRBJ2-3
CDR3nt: TGTGCCAGCAGTTTTTTAATCGAGGTAAATCAGCCCCAGCATTTT; CDR3aa: CASSFLIEVNQPQHF; d_gene: -; v_gene: TRBV28; abundance: -; j_gene: TRBJ1-5
CDR3nt: TGTGCCAGCTCACCGGGGGAGGGCCAGCCCCAGCATTTT; CDR3aa: CASSPGEGQPQHF; d_gene: -; v_gene: TRBV18; abundance: -; j_gene: TRBJ1-5
CDR3nt: TGTGCCAGCAGTTTGGGCAGGGGAAGAGGGGGCTACACCTTC; CDR3aa: CASSLGRGRGGYTF; d_gene: -; v_gene: TRBV28; abundance: -; j_gene: TRBJ1-2
CDR3nt: TGTGCCAGCAGCTTAGGGGCCCGTTTTATCTTGGGAAACACCATATATTTT; CDR3aa: CASSLGARFILGNTIYF; d_gene: -; v_gene: TRBV7-2; abundance: -; j_gene: TRBJ1-3
CDR3nt: TGTGCCAGCAGCCAGACAGTGAACACCGGGGAGCTGTTTTTT; CDR3aa: CASSQTVNTGELFF; d_gene: -; v_gene: TRBV7-9; abundance: -; j_gene: TRBJ2-2
CDR3nt: TGTGCCAGCAGCTTAAGGGGGGGCCACCAAGAGACCCAGTACTTC; CDR3aa: CASSLRGGHQETQYF; d_gene: -; v_gene: TRBV7-3; abundance: -; j_gene: TRBJ2-5
CDR3nt: TGCAGCGTTTCACAGGGGAGTCTGAACGAGCAGTACTTC; CDR3aa: CSVSQGSLNEQYF; d_gene: TRBD1; v_gene: TRBV29-1; abundance: -; j_gene: TRBJ2-7
CDR3nt: TGCGCCAGCAGCACGGACAGGGCATCCTACGAGCAGTACTTC; CDR3aa: CASSTDRASYEQYF; d_gene: TRBD1; v_gene: TRBV5-1; abundance: -; j_gene: TRBJ2-7
CDR3nt: TGTGCCAGCAGTTACAGTCGAACAGGGGGCTATGGCTACACCTTC; CDR3aa: CASSYSRTGGYGYTF; d_gene: TRBD1; v_gene: TRBV6-5; abundance: -; j_gene: TRBJ1-2
CDR3nt: TGTGCCAGCAGCCCCTCGCCGGGGGGGGTGGGGGAAAAACTGTTTTTT; CDR3aa: CASSPSPGGVGEKLFF; d_gene: -; v_gene: TRBV7-2; abundance: -; j_gene: TRBJ1-4
CDR3nt: TGTGCCAGTAAGGGTTCGAGCAGGGGAAAATGGAACTATGGCTACACCTTC; CDR3aa: CASKGSSRGKWNYGYTF; d_gene: -; v_gene: TRBV19; abundance: once; j_gene: TRBJ1-2
CDR3nt: TGTGCCAGTACCGATATATCCGGGAGCACAGATACGCAGTATTTT; CDR3aa: CASTDISGSTDTQYF; d_gene: -; v_gene: TRBV19; abundance: -; j_gene: TRBJ2-3
CDR3nt: TGTGCCAGTAGTCTAGGGCTAGCGGGCCGCACAGATACGCAGTATTTT; CDR3aa: CASSLGLAGRTDTQYF; d_gene: TRBD2; v_gene: TRBV19; abundance: -; j_gene: TRBJ2-3
CDR3nt: TGTGCCAGCAGTTTATGGTTTGACACCCGTAGCAATCAGCCCCAGCATTTT; CDR3aa: CASSLWFDTRSNQPQHF; d_gene: -; v_gene: TRBV28; abundance: -; j_gene: TRBJ1-5
CDR3nt: TGTGCCAGCAGTTTGTCCGGGACAGCGAATTCACCCCTCCACTTT; CDR3aa: CASSLSGTANSPLHF; d_gene: TRBD1; v_gene: TRBV27; abundance: once; j_gene: TRBJ1-6
CDR3nt: TGTGCCAGCAGCCCCGCCTCCTTGACAGGTCATGGCTACACCTTC; CDR3aa: CASSPASLTGHGYTF; d_gene: -; v_gene: TRBV5-4; abundance: -; j_gene: TRBJ1-2
CDR3nt: TGTGCCAGCAGTCTGGAGGGTTGGAACACTGAAGCTTTCTTT; CDR3aa: CASSLEGWNTEAFF; d_gene: -; v_gene: TRBV6-4; abundance: -; j_gene: TRBJ1-1
CDR3nt: TGTGCCAGCTCCAACCACGAGGGACAGGGGAAAGATTATTCACCCCTCCACTTT; CDR3aa: CASSNHEGQGKDYSPLHF; d_gene: TRBD1; v_gene: TRBV18; abundance: -; j_gene: TRBJ1-6